This TCR beta chain was recorded in a study of blood T cell repertoires in COVID-19. Whole-study context: Donors in the United States, Italy and Spain gave samples during acute or convalescent COVID-19.

Some clones are missing from TCRdb's copy, which holds only in-frame ones; the method was immunoSEQ multiplex PCR. This table holds approximately 290,000 clones, 65% to 85% found once. This CDR3 spans 13 amino acids. Trimming removed 4 bases at V and 5 bases at J, with 12 bases between. Germline V gene lookup returns CDR1 SNHLY and CDR2 FYNNEI. Sequenced material: peripheral blood. The TCR comes from a person between 65 and 80 years old with COVID-19, enrolled during active disease. The V call is TRBV2, the J call TRBJ2-7; D might be TRBD1 (5 bases). Written as DNA, the CDR3 is TGTGCCAGCAGTGGGGTAGGGGTCAACGAGCAGTACTTC. It yields the protein CASSGVGVNEQYF.